This T cell receptor (beta chain) was retrieved from a study of control samples from healthy donors and cancer patients. The germline gives CDR1 SGHKS, CDR2 YYEKEE (reference sequence). The CDR3 totals 14 residues. Trimming shortened V by 4 bases and J by 2 bases, and 12 bases separated the two germline ends. Some clones are missing from TCRdb's copy, which holds only in-frame ones; the method was immunoSEQ multiplex PCR. This table holds 70,000 to 80,000 clones, approximately 84% found once. The clonotype comes from a woman between 45 and 60 years old in good health. Sequencing was carried out using blood. V gene TRBV5-5 combines with J gene TRBJ1-2; no firm D call. CDR3 residues: CASSAVSGNYGYTF. CDR3 bases: TGTGCCAGCAGCGCGGTATCGGGGAACTATGGCTACACCTTC.